This T cell receptor beta chain came from a study of cytotoxic CD8 clonotypes in ibrutinib-treated CLL. Across the whole study: Patient counts were 11 relapsed/refractory, over 14 treatment-naive and under 18 IGHV unmutated. Study-level findings and limits: Baseline levels of clonality went above those of age-matched healthy donors and moved with circulating CD8+ T-cell counts. Contraction or stability on treatment characterized the public clonotypes, which were uncommon.

On this clone: The antigen remains undetermined.

V dropped 3 bases and J dropped 1 base, with 11 bases sitting between them. This CDR3 has 15 residues. Germline CDR1 and CDR2: LNHDA and SQIVND (reference sequence). Profiled with immunoSEQ multiplex PCR; TCRdb holds only in-frame clones, not every one. The profile shows some 200,000 clones, more than 70% of them singletons. The receptor comes from a human donor with chronic lymphocytic leukemia. The sequenced sample was PBMCs, obtained after 12 months of ibrutinib treatment. This sequence joins TRBV19 and TRBJ2-3; possibly TRBD1 for D (5 bases). The CDR3 region has the DNA TGTGCCAGTAGTATCGCAGGGCTTGGCACAGATACGCAGTATTTT. It translates to CASSIAGLGTDTQYF.